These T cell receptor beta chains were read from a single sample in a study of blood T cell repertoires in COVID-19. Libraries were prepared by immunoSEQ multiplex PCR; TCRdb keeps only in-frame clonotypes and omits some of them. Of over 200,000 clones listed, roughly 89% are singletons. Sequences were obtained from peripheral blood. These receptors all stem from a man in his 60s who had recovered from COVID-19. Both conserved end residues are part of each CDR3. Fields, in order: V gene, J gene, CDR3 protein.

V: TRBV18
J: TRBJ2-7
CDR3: CASSPGTGSSYEQYF

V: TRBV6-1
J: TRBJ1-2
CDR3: CASSEQRGGYTF

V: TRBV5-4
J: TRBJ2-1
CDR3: CASSLGGSGRVF

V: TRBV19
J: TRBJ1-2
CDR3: CASSPQGAYGYTF

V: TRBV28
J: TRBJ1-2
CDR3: CASSLGGEGYTF

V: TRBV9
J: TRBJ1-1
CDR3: CASSAQWQGVNTEAFF

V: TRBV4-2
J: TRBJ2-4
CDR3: CASSPQKLGNIQYF

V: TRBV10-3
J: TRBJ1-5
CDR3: CAISGVQGNQPQHF

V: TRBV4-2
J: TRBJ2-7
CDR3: CASSQTAGLAGGHEQYF

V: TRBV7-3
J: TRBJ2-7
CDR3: CASSLNGGGEYEQYF

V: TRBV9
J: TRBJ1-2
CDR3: CASSPRDSGSRGYTF

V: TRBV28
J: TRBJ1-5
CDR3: CASRQGAAQPQHF

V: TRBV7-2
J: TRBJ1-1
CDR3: CASSLQTALNTEAFF

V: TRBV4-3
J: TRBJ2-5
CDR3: CASSQILAGAGETQYF

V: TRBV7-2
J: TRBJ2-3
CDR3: CASSARGGRGPPGDTQYF

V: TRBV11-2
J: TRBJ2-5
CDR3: CASSSDRISQETQYF

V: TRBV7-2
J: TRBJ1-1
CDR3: CASSLEAGNTEAFF

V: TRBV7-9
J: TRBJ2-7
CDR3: CASSRSSNEQYF

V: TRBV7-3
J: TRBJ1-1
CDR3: CASSYGQGAEAFF

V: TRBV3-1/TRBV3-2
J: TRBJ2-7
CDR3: CASSQMGGGKQYF

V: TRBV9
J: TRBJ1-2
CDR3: CASSVGGVDSRRGYTF

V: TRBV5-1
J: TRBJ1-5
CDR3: CASSLGGRWYQPQHF

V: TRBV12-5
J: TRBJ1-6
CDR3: CASGLDRGYSPLHF

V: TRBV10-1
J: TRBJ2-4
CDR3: CASSETLASGAKNIQYF

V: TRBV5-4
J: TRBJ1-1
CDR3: CASSFFSRREAFF

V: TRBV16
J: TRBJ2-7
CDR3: CASSPGGGSSYEQYF

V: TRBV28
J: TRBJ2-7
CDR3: CASRQGQGRYEQYF

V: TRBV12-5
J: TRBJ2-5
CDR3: CASGLVRGGRQETQYF

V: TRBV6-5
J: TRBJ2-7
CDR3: CASSRRTGALDEQYF

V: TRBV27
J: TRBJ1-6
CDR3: CASSLRRPSYNSPLHF

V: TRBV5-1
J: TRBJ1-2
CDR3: CASSPRRDGNYGYTF

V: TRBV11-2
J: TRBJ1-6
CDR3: CASRDSISYNSPLHF

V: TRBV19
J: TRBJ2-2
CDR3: CASRVERANTGELFF